The next 9 T cell receptor beta chains were all read from a single sample in a study of T cell changes during pregnancy in multiple sclerosis. The protocol was immunoSEQ multiplex PCR, while the TCRdb copy is restricted to in-frame clones and leaves out a portion. The sample lists around 130,000 clones, approximately 94% seen once, with 6.2% in the top ten. The sample was peripheral blood, taken before pregnancy. The source is a female donor with multiple sclerosis, enrolled in a pregnancy study.

A single count supports this clone. The V gene is TRBV11-2, the J gene TRBJ1-2, with a possible D match to TRBD1 (6 bases). Germline assignment: CDR1 SGHAT and CDR2 FQNNGV. Trimming removed 0 bases from V and 5 bases from J, with 19 bases in between. The CDR3 extends over 17 amino acids. For the CDR3, the DNA is TGTGCCAGCAGCTTAGATCCCGGGACAATAATACCTTATGGCTACACCTTC. This gives the protein CASSLDPGTIIPYGYTF. Full variable domain (outside the CDR3, taken from reference TRBV11-2 and TRBJ1-2): EAGVAQSPRYKIIEKRQSVAFWCNPISGHATLYWYQQILGQGPKLLIQFQNNGVVDDSQLPKDRFSAERLKGVDSTLKIQPAKLEDSAVYLCASSLDPGTIIPYGYTFGSGTRLTVV.

This chain connects TRBV29-1 to TRBJ2-3, with 10 bases fitting TRBD1. The length of the CDR3 is 14 residues. The V gene end was trimmed by 5 bases and the J gene end by 4 bases; junction bases not matched to a gene: 6. Germline V gene lookup returns CDR1 SQVTM and CDR2 ANQGSEA. This CDR3 reads CSVRTGGSPDTQYF. The CDR3 DNA reads TGCAGCGTTCGGACAGGGGGATCCCCAGATACGCAGTATTTT.

This chain connects TRBV30 to TRBJ1-5, with TRBD1 identical over 10 bases. The junction had 6 bases not matched to a gene; V was cut back by 8 bases and J by 5 bases. This CDR3 spans 13 amino acids. Germline V lookup: CDR1 GTSNPN, CDR2 SVGIG (reference sequence). The CDR3: CALDRGQDQPQHF. CDR3 sequence (DNA): TGTGCCCTAGACAGGGGGCAGGATCAGCCCCAGCATTTT.

The sample holds one count of this clone. The rearrangement joins TRBV11-2 to TRBJ1-5, with TRBD1 as a possible D gene (6 bases). The CDR3 loop spans 15 amino acids. Trimming removed 1 base from V and 7 bases from J, with 14 bases in between. Germline V gene lookup returns CDR1 SGHAT and CDR2 FQNNGV. The CDR3 sequence: CASSLARGVGQPQHF. Written as DNA, the CDR3 is TGTGCCAGCAGCTTAGCCAGGGGTGTCGGACAGCCCCAGCATTTT.

This chain links TRBV6-4 with TRBJ2-3, with 7 bases lining up with TRBD2. CDR3 size: 15 residues. CDR1 is MRHNA and CDR2 is SNTAGT in the germline V gene. The trim removed 6 bases at V and 2 bases at J, leaving 8 bases unmatched. CDR3 bases: TGTGCCAGCAGGGTAGCGGGTCGCCACACAGATACGCAGTATTTT. Translated: CASRVAGRHTDTQYF.

The gene calls are TRBV30 and TRBJ1-2; TRBD1 matches at 7 bases. The ends lost 8 bases at V and 2 bases at J; junction bases unmatched: 17. This CDR3 contains 16 residues. Germline V gives CDR1 GTSNPN, CDR2 SVGIG (reference sequence). The CDR3 sequence: CAERPPPGGRNYGYTF. Here the CDR3 DNA reads TGTGCCGAAAGGCCCCCCCCAGGGGGGCGGAACTATGGCTACACCTTC.

V gene TRBV27 combines with J gene TRBJ2-3; D call uncertain. This CDR3 comprises 13 residues. V dropped 5 bases and J dropped 4 bases, with 10 bases sitting between them. Per germline, CDR1 MNHEY and CDR2 SMNVEV (reference sequence). The CDR3 region is CASSPAGADTQYF. In nucleotides, the CDR3 is TGTGCCAGCAGTCCAGCAGGTGCAGATACGCAGTATTTT.

The J gene is TRBJ2-5, the V gene TRBV5-1, with a tentative D call TRBD1 (7 bases). This CDR3 is 15 amino acids long. V was trimmed by 4 bases and J by 5 bases, leaving 18 bases between them. The germline V gene has CDR1 SGHRS and CDR2 YFSETQ. This CDR3 reads CASSPQGGVGETQYF. For the CDR3, the DNA is TGCGCCAGCAGCCCCCAGGGGGGAGTTGGGGAGACCCAGTACTTC. Looking up the rest from reference TRBV5-1 and TRBJ2-5 gives the full variable domain: KAGVTQTPRYLIKTRGQQVTLSCSPISGHRSVSWYQQTPGQGLQFLFEYFSETQRNKGNFPGRFSGRQFSNSRSEMNVSTLELGDSALYLCASSPQGGVGETQYFGPGTRLLVL.

The CDR3, as DNA: TGCGCCAGCAGCTTGGCTAGCGGGTTAACAGATACGCAGTATTTT. The encoded protein is CASSLASGLTDTQYF. The V and J genes are TRBV5-1 and TRBJ2-3; 8 nucleotides line up with TRBD2. Germline trimming cut 0 bases from V and 3 bases from J; bases unmatched to any gene: 3. Per the germline V gene, CDR1 is SGHRS and CDR2 is YFSETQ. The CDR3 loop spans 15 amino acids.